The clone carrying this TCR beta chain was picked up a small number of times. Its antigen is currently unknown. The data are from a study of T cells after yellow fever vaccination. Background on the study: With SMART-Seq v4 Ultra Low Input, the fractions containing low cell numbers were prepared. Whole-study results and caveats: There was a possibility that FACS-sorted repertoires contained abundant clonotypes contaminating from the bulk population.

CDR1 and CDR2 from the germline V gene are KGHSH and LQKENI. Between the trimmed V and J ends, which lost 6 bases and 0 bases, there was a span of 22 bases. The CDR3 has 18 residues. The study made its TCR cDNA through 5'RACE template switching. That step introduced a universal primer site along with UMIs. TCRdb called the 5' RACE reads again in MiXCR, with one record for every CDR3 protein. The table includes some 560,000 distinct CDR3 sequences, roughly a fifth detected once. The gene calls are TRBV18 and TRBJ2-3, with D tentatively TRBD2 (6 bases). The specimen comprised PBMCs, sampled 15 days after the yellow fever booster vaccination. The sequence derives from a man younger than 45 who received the YFV17D yellow fever vaccine. The CDR3 sequence: CASSPRPTSSKSTDTQYF. CDR3 in DNA: TGTGCCAGCTCCCCCCGGCCTACTAGCAGCAAAAGCACAGATACGCAGTATTTT.